The clone carrying this T cell receptor beta chain was recorded a few times. Its antigen is currently unknown. This record belongs to a study of T-cell reconstitution after alpha-beta-depleted transplantation in children. As it was prepared, the TCRbeta library received unique molecular identifiers. TCRdb ran MiXCR on the PCR reads and lists one entry per CDR3 protein. The table has a few hundred thousand distinct CDR3 sequences, approximately 23% seen once. CDR1 is SGDLS, CDR2 YYNGEE, per germline. The germline V and J ends were trimmed by 0 bases and 3 bases, with 10 bases remaining between them. The CDR3 sequence is 14 residues long. Regarding the study as a whole: Surviving recipient T cells and thymic progenitors produced the high day-60 TCRbeta diversity seen in some patients. It was newly produced T cells that mostly accounted for T-cell counts and diversity one year after transplant. In patients about two months after transplant, alpha-beta T cells reportedly arose from several hundred expanded graft clones.

The clonotype was recovered from a male patient younger than 18 who had a stem cell transplant for acute lymphoblastic leukemia, so the T cells may come from the graft donor. The sequenced sample was PBMCs, mostly from graft donor cells, obtained 180 days after TCRalphabeta/CD19-depleted stem cell transplant. V is TRBV9 and J is TRBJ2-7, with D possibly matching TRBD2 (5 bases). The CDR3 DNA sequence: TGTGCCAGCAGCGTAGTGCCGGGAAGCTACGAGCAGTACTTC. Its translation is CASSVVPGSYEQYF.